A single sample is the source of the 4 T cell receptor beta chains below, sequenced in a study of CD8 T cells in Susac syndrome. Random hexamers were used to reverse transcribe about 0.5 to 1 ug of RNA. TCRdb reanalysed the immunoSEQ multiplex PCR reads using MiXCR and keeps one entry per CDR3 protein. The data contain 300,000 or so distinct CDR3 sequences, just over 90% of them singletons. The specimen sequenced was CD4+ T cells from PBMCs. All receptors come from a human donor with multiple sclerosis.

This clonotype was seen a single time. This chain connects TRBV20-1 to TRBJ2-1; D gene unclear. The V gene lost 3 bases and the J gene lost 6 bases, with 15 bases spanning the gap. CDR1 and CDR2 from the germline V gene are DFQATT and SNEGSKA (reference sequence). There are 14 residues in the CDR3. CDR3 residues: CSASEAIPLNEQFF. CDR3 sequence (DNA): TGCAGTGCTAGTGAGGCCATCCCCCTCAATGAGCAGTTCTTC.

The chain uses TRBV5-1 and TRBJ2-1; D might be TRBD1 (5 bases). From germline, CDR1 is SGHRS and CDR2 YFSETQ. The V end was cut by 6 bases, the J end by 2 bases, with 15 bases between. CDR3 length equals 15 residues. CDR3 bases: TGCGCCAGCACCCCAGGGCAGGGCGCCTACAATGAGCAGTTCTTC. Translated: CASTPGQGAYNEQFF.

The chain uses TRBV25-1 and TRBJ2-7; D is possibly TRBD2 (6 bases). Trimming took 1 base from V and 3 from J, leaving 13 bases between them. Germline CDR1 and CDR2: MGHDK and SYGVNS. The CDR3 covers 15 residues. The CDR3 DNA reads as TGTGCCAGCAGTGAATTGGGCGGACTAAGCTACGAGCAGTACTTC. Protein: CASSELGGLSYEQYF.

The chain carries TRBV15 and TRBJ2-1; D is undetermined. The CDR3 has 15 residues. The germline V gene has CDR1 LNHNV and CDR2 YYDKDF (reference sequence). The ends were cut back, 0 bases at V and 4 bases at J, with 10 bases in the middle. Here the CDR3 DNA reads TGTGCCACCAGCAGAGATAGGGCCGGTTACAATGAGCAGTTCTTC. It translates to CATSRDRAGYNEQFF.